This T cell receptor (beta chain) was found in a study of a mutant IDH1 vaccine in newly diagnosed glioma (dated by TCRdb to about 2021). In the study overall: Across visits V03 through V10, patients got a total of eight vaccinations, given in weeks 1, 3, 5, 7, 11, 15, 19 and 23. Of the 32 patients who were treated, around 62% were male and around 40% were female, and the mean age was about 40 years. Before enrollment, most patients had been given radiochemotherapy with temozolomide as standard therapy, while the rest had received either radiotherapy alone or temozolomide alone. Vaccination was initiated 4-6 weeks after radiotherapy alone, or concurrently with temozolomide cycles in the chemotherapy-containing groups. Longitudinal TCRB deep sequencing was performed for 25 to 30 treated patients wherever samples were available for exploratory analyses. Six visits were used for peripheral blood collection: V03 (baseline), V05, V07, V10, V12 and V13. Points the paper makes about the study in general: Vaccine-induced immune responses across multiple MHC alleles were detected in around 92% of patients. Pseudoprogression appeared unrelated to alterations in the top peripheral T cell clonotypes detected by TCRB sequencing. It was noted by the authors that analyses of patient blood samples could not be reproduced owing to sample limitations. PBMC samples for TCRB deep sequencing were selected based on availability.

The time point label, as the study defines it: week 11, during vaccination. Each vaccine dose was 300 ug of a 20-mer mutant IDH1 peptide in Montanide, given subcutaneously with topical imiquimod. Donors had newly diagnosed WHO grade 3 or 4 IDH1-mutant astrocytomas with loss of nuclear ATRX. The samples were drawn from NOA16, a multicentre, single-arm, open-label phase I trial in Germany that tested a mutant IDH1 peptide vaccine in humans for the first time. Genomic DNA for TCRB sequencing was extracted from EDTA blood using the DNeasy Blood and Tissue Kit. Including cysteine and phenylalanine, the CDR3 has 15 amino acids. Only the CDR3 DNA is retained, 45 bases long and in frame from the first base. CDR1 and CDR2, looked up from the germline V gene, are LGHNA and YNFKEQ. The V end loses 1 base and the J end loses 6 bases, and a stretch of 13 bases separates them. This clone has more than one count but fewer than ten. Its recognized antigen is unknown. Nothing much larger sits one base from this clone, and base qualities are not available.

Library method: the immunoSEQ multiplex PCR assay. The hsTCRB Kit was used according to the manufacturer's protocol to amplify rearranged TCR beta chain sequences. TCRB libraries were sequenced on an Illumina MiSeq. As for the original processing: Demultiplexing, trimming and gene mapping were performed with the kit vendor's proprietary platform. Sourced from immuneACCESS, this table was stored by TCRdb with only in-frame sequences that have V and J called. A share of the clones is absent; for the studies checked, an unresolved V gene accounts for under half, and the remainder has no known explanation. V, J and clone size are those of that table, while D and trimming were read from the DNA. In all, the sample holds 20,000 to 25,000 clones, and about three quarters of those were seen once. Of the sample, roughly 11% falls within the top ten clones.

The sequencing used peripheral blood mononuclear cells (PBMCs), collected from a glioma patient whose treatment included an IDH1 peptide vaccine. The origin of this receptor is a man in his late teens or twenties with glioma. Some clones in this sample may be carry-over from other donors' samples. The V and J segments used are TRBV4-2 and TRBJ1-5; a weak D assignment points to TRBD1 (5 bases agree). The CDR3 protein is CASSQGGERGQPQHF. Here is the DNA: TGTGCCAGCAGCCAAGGAGGAGAAAGGGGTCAGCCCCAGCATTTT.